This T cell receptor beta chain was sequenced during a study of T cell responses to AZD1222 COVID-19 vaccine. Findings and limits, study-wide: Vaccine-associated CD4 TCRs spanned spike, dominant at 160-218 and 743-854. Baseline seropositivity characterized only six AZD1222 recipients. Donors skewed white British and female; clonal diversity was possibly underestimated. In the spike-specific TCR repertoire, nearly half reportedly target unmutated variant regions.

Trimming stripped 3 bases from V and 6 bases from J, with 24 bases between. Germline loops: CDR1 SGDLS, CDR2 YYNGEE. The CDR3 is made up of 18 amino acids. Some clones are missing from TCRdb's copy, which holds only in-frame ones; the method was immunoSEQ multiplex PCR. The sample lists roughly 120,000 clones, about 88% occurring once. On this clone: Its antigen is unidentified.

The V call is TRBV9, the J call TRBJ2-2, with D possibly being TRBD1 (6 bases). The starting material was peripheral blood, obtained on day 0 of AZD1222 vaccination. This sequence was found in an adult in good health. This CDR3 reads CASSGRGEGPVRPGELFF. Written as DNA, the CDR3 is TGTGCCAGCAGCGGCAGGGGCGAGGGCCCGGTTCGTCCCGGGGAGCTGTTTTTT.